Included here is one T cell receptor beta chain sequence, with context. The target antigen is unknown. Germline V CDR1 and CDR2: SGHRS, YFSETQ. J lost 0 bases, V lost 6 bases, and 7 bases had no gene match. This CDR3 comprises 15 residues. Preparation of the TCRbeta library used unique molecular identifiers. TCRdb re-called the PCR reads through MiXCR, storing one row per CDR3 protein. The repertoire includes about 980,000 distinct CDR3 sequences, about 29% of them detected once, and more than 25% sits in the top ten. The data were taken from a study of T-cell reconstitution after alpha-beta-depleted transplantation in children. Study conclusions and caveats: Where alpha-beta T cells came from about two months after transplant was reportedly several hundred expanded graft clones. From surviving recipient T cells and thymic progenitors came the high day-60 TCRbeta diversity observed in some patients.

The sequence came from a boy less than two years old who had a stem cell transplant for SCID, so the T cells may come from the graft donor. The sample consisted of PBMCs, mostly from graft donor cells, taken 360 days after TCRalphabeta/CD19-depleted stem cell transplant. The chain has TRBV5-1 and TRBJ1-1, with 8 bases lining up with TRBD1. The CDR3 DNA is TGCGCCAGCACCGACAGGGGAAAGATGAACACTGAAGCTTTCTTT. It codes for CASTDRGKMNTEAFF.